What follows are 29 T cell receptor beta chains derived from one specimen sequenced in a study of T cell clonality in common variable immunodeficiency. Libraries were prepared by immunoSEQ multiplex PCR; TCRdb keeps only in-frame clonotypes and omits some of them. Observed in the sample are some 50,000 clones, none of them singletons. The specimen was peripheral blood mononuclear cells. The receptors stem from a person aged 18 to 69 in good health.

About this clone: The CDR3 goes on 3 residues after the read ends, and that part is filled in from the germline J gene. The chain recombines TRBV30 with TRBJ2-1; TRBD2 matches 8 bases. J was trimmed by 4 bases and V by 3 bases; bases with no gene match: 11. Germline CDR1 is GTSNPN and CDR2 is SVGIG (reference sequence). The CDR3 sequence is 16 residues long. This CDR3 reads CAWSAERLAGYNEQFF. The covered CDR3 bases are TGTGCCTGGAGCGCTGAACGGCTAGCGGGTTACAATGAG.

The table lists this clone with many counts. The sequenced fragment ends 3 residues before the CDR3 boundary, so the rest is inferred from the germline J gene. The chain has TRBV11-2 and TRBJ1-1; TRBD1 matches at 7 bases. Germline CDR1 SGHAT, CDR2 FQNNGV. Trimming cost V 6 bases and J 5 bases; bases outside gene matches: 6. The CDR3 is made up of 13 amino acids. This CDR3 is CASRFTGETEAFF. The sequenced CDR3 bases are TGTGCCAGCAGATTCACAGGGGAAACTGAA.

In this sample, this clone turned up many times. Read data end 3 residues before the CDR3 end; the end is taken from the germline J gene. This chain joins TRBV19 and TRBJ2-5, with 8 positions matching TRBD1. Germline-derived CDR1 and CDR2 are LNHDA and SQIVND (reference sequence). V lost 2 bases, J lost 5 bases, and 4 bases stayed unmatched. This CDR3 comprises 14 residues. Incomplete CDR3 DNA: TGTGCCAGTAGTATACGAACAGGGGGGGAGACC. Its translation: CASSIRTGGET. Given in full, the CDR3 is CASSIRTGGETQYF.

This clone was seen ten or more times. The read gets to within 3 residues of the CDR3 end, and the germline J gene fills in the rest. This chain uses TRBV19 with TRBJ1-5, with 7 bases lining up with TRBD1. Unmatched junction bases numbered 12, after V lost 1 base and J lost 6 bases. The CDR3 sequence is 17 residues long. Germline V gene data show CDR1 as LNHDA and CDR2 as SQIVND (reference sequence). Partial CDR3 DNA: TGTGCCAGTAGTATAGTGGGAGGGGGCGGATCATTTCAGCCC. It specifies CASSIVGGGGSFQP. The complete CDR3 sequence is CASSIVGGGGSFQPQHF.

This clone came up many times. The DNA ends 3 residues before the CDR3 does, and the rest of the CDR3 is filled in from the germline J gene. The rearrangement joins TRBV5-1 to TRBJ2-1; 8 bases are a match to TRBD2. With V trimmed by 4 bases and J by 0 bases, 12 bases remained unmatched. Germline V gene data show CDR1 as SGHRS and CDR2 as YFSETQ. The CDR3 consists of 18 residues. The sequenced part of the CDR3 DNA is TGCGCCAGCAGCCATGCCCGGAGCGGGAGAAACTCCTACAATGAG. Its translation: CASSHARSGRNSYNE. The full CDR3 sequence reads CASSHARSGRNSYNEQFF.

This clone has a count of ten or more. Read sequence stops 3 residues before the CDR3 end, and the germline J gene provides the missing end. The V gene is TRBV30, the J gene TRBJ2-3, with 8 bases fitting TRBD2. CDR3 size: 16 residues. From germline, CDR1 is GTSNPN and CDR2 SVGIG (reference sequence). CDR3 DNA (partial): TGTGCCTGGAGTGCCCCCGGGACTAGAGGCCAAGAGACG. As protein: CAWSAPGTRGQET. The CDR3, in full, reads CAWSAPGTRGQETQYF.

This clone was counted many times. The CDR3 loop is CSARDPDRDEQYF. CDR3 DNA (partial): TGCAGTGCTAGAGATCCCGACAGGGACGAG. The chain links TRBV20-1 to TRBJ2-7, with 7 positions matching TRBD1. The CDR3 goes on 3 residues after the read ends, and that part is filled in from the germline J gene. This CDR3 contains 13 residues. Germline V CDR1 and CDR2: DFQATT, SNEGSKA (reference sequence). V gave up 0 bases and J gave up 5 bases; unmatched junction bases: 4.

In this sample, this clone turned up a few times. The CDR3 goes on 3 residues after the read ends, and that part is filled in from the germline J gene. J is TRBJ1-2 and V is TRBV7-2; a possible D gene is TRBD1 (5 bases). CDR1 is SGHTA and CDR2 is FQGNSA in the germline V gene. The CDR3 has 15 residues. CDR3 bases read: TGTGCCAGCAGCTTCCATTCCGGGACTAATATCGAC. Translation gives CASSFHSGTNID. The full CDR3 is CASSFHSGTNIDYTF.

This clone was observed a handful of times. The read gets to within 3 residues of the CDR3 end, and the germline J gene fills in the rest. V is TRBV18 and J is TRBJ2-5; a weak D match, TRBD2 (6 bases). The CDR3 extends over 17 amino acids. V lost 0 bases to trimming and J lost 4 bases, with 18 bases between them. Germline CDR1 and CDR2: KGHSH and LQKENI. The CDR3 sequence: CASSPPNGGGFGETQYF. The covered CDR3 bases are TGTGCCAGCTCACCACCAAACGGGGGAGGATTCGGAGAGACC.

Ten or more counts support this clone. The CDR3 bases that were read are TGTGCCAGCCAGAAGGGACAGGGGAGCAATCAGCCC. Translation gives CASQKGQGSNQP. The entire CDR3 protein is CASQKGQGSNQPQHF. This chain links TRBV19 with TRBJ1-5; 10 bases align to TRBD1. Read data end 3 residues before the CDR3 end; the end is taken from the germline J gene. After removal of 9 bases from V and 1 base from J, the junction contained 6 bases not matched to a gene. Germline V gene data show CDR1 as LNHDA and CDR2 as SQIVND (reference sequence). CDR3 length: 15 amino acids.

This clone showed up many times. The CDR3 end lies 3 residues beyond the end of the read and is filled in from the germline J gene. This chain joins TRBV20-1 and TRBJ2-5; TRBD2 is a possible D gene (5 bases). Trimming stripped 1 base from V and 4 bases from J, with 10 bases between. CDR3 length: 13 amino acids. Germline V gene sequence: CDR1 DFQATT, CDR2 SNEGSKA (reference sequence). CDR3: CSARGVEGETQYF. CDR3 bases read: TGCAGTGCTAGAGGGGTCGAGGGAGAGACC.

Ten or more counts support this clone. From the germline J gene comes the end of the CDR3, since the read stops 3 residues before it. The genes are TRBV20-1 and TRBJ2-7; a possible D gene is TRBD2 (6 bases). V lost 4 bases and J lost 2, with 18 bases in between. This CDR3 is 15 amino acids long. Per germline, CDR1 DFQATT and CDR2 SNEGSKA (reference sequence). The CDR3: CSATTGTGLTYEQYF. CDR3 bases read: TGCAGTGCTACGACCGGGACTGGATTGACCTACGAG.

This clone showed up many times. The read ends 3 residues shy of where the CDR3 ends; the end is completed using the germline J gene. J is TRBJ2-5 and V is TRBV5-5, with D possibly TRBD2 on 5 matching bases. This CDR3 region has 14 residues. With 4 bases removed from V and 1 base from J, the gap between germline ends came to 11 bases. Germline V gene lookup returns CDR1 SGHKS and CDR2 YYEKEE (reference sequence). Partial CDR3 DNA: TGTGCCAGCAGCACCGACTACTCCCAAGAGACC. The encoded protein is CASSTDYSQET. The CDR3, in full, reads CASSTDYSQETQYF.

This clone appeared many times. From the germline J gene comes the end of the CDR3, since the read stops 3 residues before it. The genes are TRBV6-4 and TRBJ2-3; D gene uncertain. Germline V gene data show CDR1 as MRHNA and CDR2 as SNTAGT. Trimming pared 3 bases from V and 3 bases from J, leaving 10 bases between. The CDR3 length is 14 residues. CDR3 protein: CASSEGIGTDTQYF. The CDR3 DNA, read in part, is TGTGCCAGCAGTGAAGGTATTGGTACAGATACG.

This clone was seen many times. The read ends 3 residues before the CDR3 terminus; that terminus is restored from the germline J gene. The chain is built from TRBV6-2 or TRBV6-3 and TRBJ2-1; 8 nucleotides agree with TRBD2. Trimming removed 8 bases from V and 3 bases from J; junction bases left unmatched: 6. Germline values: CDR1 MNHEY, CDR2 SVGEGT. The CDR3 has 14 residues. The sequenced CDR3 bases are TGTGCCAGCGGCGAGACTAGCGACTACAATGAG. It yields the protein CASGETSDYNE. From start to end, the CDR3 is CASGETSDYNEQFF.

In its sample, this clone was seen many times. The missing CDR3 end, 3 residues past where the read stops, is filled in from the germline J gene. The gene calls are TRBV19 and TRBJ2-7, with 9 positions matching TRBD2. There are 15 residues in the CDR3. Trimming took 4 bases from V and 5 from J; bases not matched to a gene: 9. Germline V gene lookup returns CDR1 LNHDA and CDR2 SQIVND (reference sequence). Partial CDR3 DNA: TGTGCCAGTAGTAAATTAGCGGGAGAGACCCACGAG. The encoded protein is CASSKLAGETHE. The CDR3 in full is CASSKLAGETHEQYF.

This clone was found a few times. The CDR3 is cut off 3 residues early in the read; its end comes from the germline J gene. This chain links TRBV2 with TRBJ1-1; D perhaps matches TRBD1 (6 bases). Germline V gene sequence: CDR1 SNHLY, CDR2 FYNNEI. The CDR3 is made up of 12 amino acids. Trimming left V 5 bases short and J 5 bases short, with 9 bases between. CDR3 bases read: TGTGCCAGCAGTAACCAGGGGACTGAA. Amino acid sequence: CASSNQGTE. The CDR3, in full, reads CASSNQGTEAFF.

This clone turned up a few times. The read ends 3 residues early relative to the CDR3; the germline J gene fills the gap. The rearrangement joins TRBV18 to TRBJ2-3; 10 bases match TRBD1. V shed 3 bases, J shed 0 bases, and the junction held 3 bases outside the gene matches. This CDR3 spans 16 amino acids. CDR1 is KGHSH, CDR2 LQKENI, per germline. The CDR3 reads CASSPPGQGSTDTQYF. CDR3 DNA, as far as it was read: TGTGCCAGCTCACCCCCGGGACAGGGGAGCACAGATACG.

This clone was seen only a few times. The read ends 3 residues shy of where the CDR3 ends; the end is completed using the germline J gene. This chain joins TRBV2 and TRBJ1-4; TRBD1 aligns across 8 bases. V was clipped by 5 bases and J by 8 bases; unmatched bases: 7. The CDR3 totals 14 residues. The germline gives CDR1 SNHLY, CDR2 FYNNEI. Incomplete CDR3 DNA: TGTGCCAGCAGTCGGGACAGGTCGGACGAAAAA. This sequence encodes CASSRDRSDEK. The CDR3 as a whole reads CASSRDRSDEKLFF.

A few counts support this clone. Read sequence stops 3 residues before the CDR3 end, and the germline J gene provides the missing end. The chain couples TRBV6-2 or TRBV6-3 to TRBJ1-2, with D maybe TRBD1 (5 bases). This CDR3 spans 13 amino acids. Germline loops: CDR1 MNHEY, CDR2 SVGEGT. CDR3 DNA, as far as it was read: TGTGCCAGCAGTTGGACAACCTACAATGAC. Its translation is CASSWTTYND. The whole CDR3 region reads CASSWTTYNDYTF.

Turning to this clone: Read coverage stops 3 residues before the CDR3 terminus; the germline J gene supplies the remainder. This sequence joins TRBV6-2 or TRBV6-3 and TRBJ1-2, with D possibly matching TRBD1 (6 bases). The CDR3 runs 15 residues. Germline CDR1 and CDR2: MNHEY and SVGEGT. The chain's CDR3 is CASSWTSGGADTYTF. CDR3 bases read: TGTGCCAGCAGTTGGACTAGCGGGGGGGCAGATACC.

Regarding this clone: The read ends 3 residues early relative to the CDR3; the germline J gene fills the gap. The chain links TRBV7-6 to TRBJ2-7; 10 bases line up with TRBD2. The CDR3 spans 15 residues. CDR1 SGHVS and CDR2 FNYEAQ come from the germline V gene. V trimming: 5 bases; J trimming: 6 bases; junction bases outside the gene matches: 10. The CDR3 sequence: CASSPPRAGGLEQYF. Incomplete CDR3 DNA: TGTGCCAGCAGCCCCCCGCGAGCGGGGGGGCTCGAG.

This clone was observed at least ten times. The read halts 3 residues ahead of the CDR3 end, with the missing end drawn from the germline J gene. J is TRBJ2-7 and V is TRBV7-8, with 9 bases fitting TRBD2. Germline V gives CDR1 SGHVS, CDR2 FQNEAQ. This CDR3 region has 16 residues. The J segment lost 5 bases and the V segment lost 5 bases, leaving 13 bases of the junction unmatched. The CDR3 protein is CASSPSLREGPHEQYF. The CDR3 bases that were read are TGTGCCAGCAGCCCTTCGTTGCGGGAGGGTCCCCACGAG. Drawing the rest from reference TRBV7-8 and TRBJ2-7, the complete variable domain is GAGVSQSPRYKVAKRGQDVALRCDPISGHVSLFWYQQALGQGPEFLTYFQNEAQLDKSGLPSDRFFAERPEGSVSTLKIQRTQQEDSAVYLCASSPSLREGPHEQYFGPGTRLTVT.

About this clone itself: One end of the junction varies from germline; a read error may be responsible. The read finishes 3 residues shy of the CDR3 end, and the germline J gene is used to complete it. The rearrangement links TRBV18 to TRBJ2-3; the match to TRBD2 covers 11 bases. Germline CDR1 and CDR2: KGHSH and LQKENI. The CDR3 spans 16 residues. CDR3 amino acids: CASSDLLAGEAETQYF. The covered CDR3 bases are TGTGCCAGCTCAGACCTACTAGCGGGAGAGGCAGAGACG.

This clone was picked up many times. Coverage ceases 3 residues before the CDR3 finishes, and the germline J gene fills in the end. V usage is TRBV7-8 and J usage is TRBJ1-2, with D unclear. Germline CDR1 SGHVS, CDR2 FQNEAQ. Trimming shortened V by 2 bases and J by 1 base, and 11 bases separated the two germline ends. The CDR3 has 15 amino acids. CDR3 bases read: TGTGCCAGCAGCTTATACCGCAGTCTTAACTATGGC. Encoded protein: CASSLYRSLNYG. In full, the CDR3 reads CASSLYRSLNYGYTF.

The table lists this clone with many counts. The CDR3 is cut off 3 residues early in the read; its end comes from the germline J gene. This chain uses TRBV30 with TRBJ1-2, with D possibly being TRBD1 (5 bases). Trimming took off 4 bases at V and 6 bases at J, with 12 bases between the two ends. Germline V gene sequence: CDR1 GTSNPN, CDR2 SVGIG (reference sequence). The CDR3 is made up of 12 amino acids. The sequenced CDR3 bases are TGTGCCTGGACTTCGGGGGTAGATGGC. Protein product: CAWTSGVDG. The CDR3 in its entirety is CAWTSGVDGYTF. The whole variable domain, filled in from reference TRBV30 and TRBJ1-2, reads SQTIHQWPATLVQPVGSPLSLECTVEGTSNPNLYWYRQAAGRGLQLLFYSVGIGQISSEVPQNLSASRPQDRQFILSSKKLLLSDSGFYLCAWTSGVDGYTFGSGTRLTVV.

This clone showed up many times. The read halts 3 residues ahead of the CDR3 end, with the missing end drawn from the germline J gene. This sequence joins TRBV6-1 and TRBJ1-6; weak D call: TRBD1 (6 bases). The CDR3 has 16 amino acids. V dropped 3 bases and J dropped 6 bases, with 15 bases sitting between them. Germline lookup yields CDR1 MNHNS and CDR2 SASEGT. CDR3 sequence reads: CASSEIGGTINSPLHF. The CDR3 bases that were read are TGTGCCAGCAGTGAGATTGGCGGGACAATTAATTCACCC.

At least ten counts were recorded for this clone. CDR3 protein: CASSPQGVRETQYF. The part of the CDR3 DNA that was read is TGTGCCAGCTCACCACAGGGGGTGAGAGAGACC. The chain employs TRBV18 and TRBJ2-5; a possible D gene is TRBD1 (6 bases). The CDR3 extends 3 residues past the end of the read, so its final part is completed from the germline J gene. Germline values: CDR1 KGHSH, CDR2 LQKENI. This CDR3 is 14 amino acids long. Trimming removed 1 base from V and 4 bases from J, with 10 bases in between.

At least ten counts were recorded for this clone. The read terminates 3 residues ahead of where the CDR3 ends, so the germline J gene completes it. V gene TRBV11-2 combines with J gene TRBJ2-7; 7 bases are a match to TRBD2. The V and J ends lost 8 bases and 1 base, in that order; junction bases with no gene match: 8. This CDR3 region has 14 residues. CDR1 and CDR2 (germline): SGHAT, FQNNGV. CDR3 in amino acids: CASASSGGSYEQYF. The CDR3 bases that were read are TGTGCCAGCGCCTCTTCGGGGGGTTCCTACGAG. The variable domain in full, with the rest retrieved from reference TRBV11-2 and TRBJ2-7, is EAGVAQSPRYKIIEKRQSVAFWCNPISGHATLYWYQQILGQGPKLLIQFQNNGVVDDSQLPKDRFSAERLKGVDSTLKIQPAKLEDSAVYLCASASSGGSYEQYFGPGTRLTVT.